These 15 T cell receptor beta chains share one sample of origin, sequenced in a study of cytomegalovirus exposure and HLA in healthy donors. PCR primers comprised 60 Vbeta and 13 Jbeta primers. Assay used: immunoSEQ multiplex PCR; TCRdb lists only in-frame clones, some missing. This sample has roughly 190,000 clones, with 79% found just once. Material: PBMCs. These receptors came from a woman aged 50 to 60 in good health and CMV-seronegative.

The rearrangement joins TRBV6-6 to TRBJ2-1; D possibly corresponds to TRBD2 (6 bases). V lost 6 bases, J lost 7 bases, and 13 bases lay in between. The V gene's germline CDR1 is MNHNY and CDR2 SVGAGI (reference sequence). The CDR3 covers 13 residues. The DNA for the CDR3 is TGTGCCAGCAGCGTACTAGGAGGGAATGAGCAGTTCTTC. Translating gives CASSVLGGNEQFF.

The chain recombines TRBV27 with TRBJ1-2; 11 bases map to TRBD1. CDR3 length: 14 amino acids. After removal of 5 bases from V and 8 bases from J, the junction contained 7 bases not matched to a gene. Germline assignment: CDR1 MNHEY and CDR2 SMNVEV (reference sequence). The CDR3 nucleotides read TGTGCCAGCAGTAAAGGACAGGGGGCTTGGGGCTACACCTTC. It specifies CASSKGQGAWGYTF.

CDR3 in amino acids: CASRQRGGQNTGELFF. The DNA for the CDR3 is TGTGCCAGTAGACAGCGGGGGGGCCAAAACACCGGGGAGCTGTTTTTT. The J gene is TRBJ2-2, the V gene TRBV19; TRBD2 aligns across 10 bases. The CDR3 contains 16 residues. Germline values: CDR1 LNHDA, CDR2 SQIVND (reference sequence). J lost 2 bases, V lost 6 bases, and 6 bases had no gene match.

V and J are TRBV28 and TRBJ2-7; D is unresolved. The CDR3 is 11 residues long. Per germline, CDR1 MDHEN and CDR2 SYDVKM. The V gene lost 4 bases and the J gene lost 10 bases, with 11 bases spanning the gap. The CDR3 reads CASSSEPVQYF. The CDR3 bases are TGTGCCAGCAGTTCCGAGCCTGTACAGTACTTC. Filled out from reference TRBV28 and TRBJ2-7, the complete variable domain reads DVKVTQSSRYLVKRTGEKVFLECVQDMDHENMFWYRQDPGLGLRLIYFSYDVKMKEKGDIPEGYSVSREKKERFSLILESASTNQTSMYLCASSSEPVQYFGPGTRLTVT.

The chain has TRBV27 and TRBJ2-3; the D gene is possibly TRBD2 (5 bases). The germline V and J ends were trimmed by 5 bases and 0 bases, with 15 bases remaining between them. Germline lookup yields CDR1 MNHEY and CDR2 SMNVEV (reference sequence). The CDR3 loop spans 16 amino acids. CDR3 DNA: TGTGCCAGCAGTCCCAGAGGGCACTCTAGCACAGATACGCAGTATTTT. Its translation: CASSPRGHSSTDTQYF.

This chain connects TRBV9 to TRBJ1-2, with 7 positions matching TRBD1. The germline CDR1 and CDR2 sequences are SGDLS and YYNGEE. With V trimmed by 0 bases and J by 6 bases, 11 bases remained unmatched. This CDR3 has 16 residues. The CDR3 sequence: CASSVDPEGAPHGYTF. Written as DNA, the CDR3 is TGTGCCAGCAGCGTAGACCCGGAGGGGGCGCCGCATGGCTACACCTTC.

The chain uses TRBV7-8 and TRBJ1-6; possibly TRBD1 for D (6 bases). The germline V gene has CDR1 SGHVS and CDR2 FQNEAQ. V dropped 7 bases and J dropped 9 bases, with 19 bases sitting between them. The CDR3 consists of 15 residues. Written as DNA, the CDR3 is TGTGCCAGCACCCGGTGGGGGGGGGCGGGTTCACCCCTCCACTTT. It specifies CASTRWGGAGSPLHF.

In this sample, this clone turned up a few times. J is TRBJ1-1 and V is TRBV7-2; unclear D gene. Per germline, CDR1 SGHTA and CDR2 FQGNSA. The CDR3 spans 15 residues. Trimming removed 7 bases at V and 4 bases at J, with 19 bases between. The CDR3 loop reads CASNVRGAGSTEAFF. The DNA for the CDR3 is TGTGCCAGCAACGTCCGGGGAGCGGGATCCACTGAAGCTTTCTTT.

The CDR3, as DNA: TGTGCCACCGGACTAGCGGGCACAGATACGCAGTATTTT. Translated, it gives CATGLAGTDTQYF. This chain connects TRBV7-9 to TRBJ2-3; TRBD2 matches at 10 bases. This CDR3 has 13 amino acids. V was pared by 10 bases and J by 1 base, with 2 bases of the junction left unmatched. CDR1 and CDR2 (germline): SEHNR, FQNEAQ (reference sequence).

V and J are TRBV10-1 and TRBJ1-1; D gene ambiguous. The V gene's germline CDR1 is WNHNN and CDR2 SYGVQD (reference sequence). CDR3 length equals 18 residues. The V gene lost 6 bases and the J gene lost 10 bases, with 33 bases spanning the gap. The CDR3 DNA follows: TGCGCCAGCAGCACCGGGATTCGGGAGACACCGACACCCGAAGGAGCTTTCTTT. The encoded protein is CASSTGIRETPTPEGAFF.

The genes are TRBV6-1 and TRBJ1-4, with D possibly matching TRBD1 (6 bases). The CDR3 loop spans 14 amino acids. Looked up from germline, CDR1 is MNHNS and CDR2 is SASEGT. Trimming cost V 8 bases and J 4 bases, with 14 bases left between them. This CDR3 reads CASSGGAFNEKLFF. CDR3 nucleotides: TGTGCCAGCTCGGGGGGGGCCTTTAATGAAAAACTGTTTTTT.

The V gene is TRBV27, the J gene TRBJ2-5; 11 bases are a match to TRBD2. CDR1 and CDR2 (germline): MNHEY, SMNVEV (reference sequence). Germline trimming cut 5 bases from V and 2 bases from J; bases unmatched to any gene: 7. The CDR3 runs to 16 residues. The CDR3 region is CASSPQTSGSQETQYF. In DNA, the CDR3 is TGTGCCAGCAGTCCCCAAACTAGCGGGAGTCAAGAGACCCAGTACTTC.

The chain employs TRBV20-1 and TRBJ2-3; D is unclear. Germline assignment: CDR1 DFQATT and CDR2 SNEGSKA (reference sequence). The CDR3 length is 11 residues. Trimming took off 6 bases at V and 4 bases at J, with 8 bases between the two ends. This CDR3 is CSASNPDTQYF. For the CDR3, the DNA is TGCAGTGCGAGTAACCCAGATACGCAGTATTTT.

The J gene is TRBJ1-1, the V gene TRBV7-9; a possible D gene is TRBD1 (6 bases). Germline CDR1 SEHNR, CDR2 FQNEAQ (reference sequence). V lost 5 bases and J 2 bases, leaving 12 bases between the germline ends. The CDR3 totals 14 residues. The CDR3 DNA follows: TGTGCCAGCAGCCGACAGGACCCAAACACTGAAGCTTTCTTT. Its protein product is CASSRQDPNTEAFF.

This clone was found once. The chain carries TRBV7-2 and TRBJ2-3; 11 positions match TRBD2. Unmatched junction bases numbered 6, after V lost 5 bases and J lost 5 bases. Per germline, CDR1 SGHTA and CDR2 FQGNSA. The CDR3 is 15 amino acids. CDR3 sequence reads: CASSISGRAVDTQYF. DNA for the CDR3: TGTGCCAGCAGCATTAGCGGGAGGGCGGTAGATACGCAGTATTTT.